The present T cell receptor (beta chain) was sequenced within a study of blood T cell repertoires in COVID-19. Study-level background: Material from acute and convalescent COVID-19 was sourced from the United States, Italy and Spain.

The CDR3 extends over 14 amino acids. Germline assignment: CDR1 LGHDT and CDR2 YNNKEL (reference sequence). Trimming cost V 2 bases and J 2 bases, with 10 bases left between them. TCRdb's table, derived via immunoSEQ multiplex PCR, lists solely in-frame clones and lacks some. The sample lists 210,000 or so clones; under 85% were seen once. Allocation to cohorts depended on clinical history reported by the participants. V is TRBV3-1 (or the pseudogene TRBV3-2) and J is TRBJ2-7; D might be TRBD2 (6 bases). The sequence derives from a man between 60 and 75 years old who had recovered from COVID-19. The sequenced sample was PBMCs or T cells enriched from blood (not recorded which). In DNA, the CDR3 is TGTGCCAGCAGCCAATCGTCGGGGGCCTACGAGCAGTACTTC. It specifies CASSQSSGAYEQYF.